Presented here are 3 T cell receptor beta chains from one specimen sequenced in a study of T cells in Graves' hyperthyroidism and ophthalmopathy. Amplified TCR beta CDR3 regions derived from RNA transcripts. The HTBI primer set served for first-round RT-PCR of the TCR CDR3. TCRdb itself ran the multiplex PCR reads through MiXCR, one entry per CDR3 protein. The sample shows around 660,000 distinct CDR3 sequences, roughly 46% of them seen only once. The sequenced material came from peripheral blood or thyroid tissue (not recorded which). These receptor sequences come from an adult man with Graves' disease, either hyperthyroidism or ophthalmopathy (not recorded which).

This sequence joins TRBV10-3 and TRBJ1-1; tentatively, D is TRBD1 (6 bases). V lost 6 bases, J lost 1 base, and 12 bases lay in between. Per the germline V gene, CDR1 is ENHRY and CDR2 is SYGVKD. The CDR3 has 14 residues. The CDR3 DNA is TGTGCCATCAGGGATACGACAGGGAACACTGAAGCTTTCTTT. The encoded protein is CAIRDTTGNTEAFF.

This chain connects TRBV24-1 to TRBJ1-5; the D is unclear. Germline V gives CDR1 KGHDR, CDR2 SFDVKD. This CDR3 is 15 amino acids long. V lost 11 bases to trimming and J lost 4 bases, with 20 bases between them. The CDR3 DNA reads TGTGCCAGCAGCCTCGGATTTTATAGTAATCAGCCCCAGCATTTT. As protein: CASSLGFYSNQPQHF.

V is TRBV24-1 and J is TRBJ1-6; 7 bases match TRBD1. CDR3 size: 13 residues. The J segment lost 8 bases and the V segment lost 12 bases, leaving 9 bases of the junction unmatched. Germline V gives CDR1 KGHDR, CDR2 SFDVKD. The CDR3 is CAVSGRGDSPLHF. CDR3 nucleotides: TGTGCCGTCTCCGGCAGGGGGGATTCACCCCTCCACTTT.